Each of the 7 T cell receptor beta chains below was sequenced from the same sample in a study of memory CD4+ T cells and cytomegalovirus serostatus. The sort gate was single viable CD3+CD4+CD8-CD45RO+ cells for memory CD4+ T cells. Measured with immunoSEQ multiplex PCR; TCRdb has only the in-frame clones, and not every one. Of tens of thousands of clones detected, 77% appear once; the ten largest clones hold about 0.9%. The material sequenced was memory CD4+ T cells from blood. The receptors originated from an adult in good health and CMV-seronegative.

The V and J genes are TRBV5-1 and TRBJ2-7; 7 bases line up with TRBD1. Germline CDR1 SGHRS, CDR2 YFSETQ. The CDR3 runs to 17 residues. V lost 5 bases to trimming and J lost 6 bases; unmatched junction nucleotides: 20. The CDR3 spells CASSQMPQGSAIIEQYF. The CDR3 nucleotides read TGCGCCAGCAGTCAGATGCCACAGGGGTCGGCCATAATCGAGCAGTACTTC.

The chain links TRBV25-1 to TRBJ1-2; no clear D. V lost 2 bases and J lost 4, with 14 bases in between. Per the germline V gene, CDR1 is MGHDK and CDR2 is SYGVNS. The CDR3 contains 15 residues. DNA for the CDR3: TGTGCCAGCAGTGAAGCCCTCAGTGACGCCTATGGCTACACCTTC. As protein: CASSEALSDAYGYTF.

The chain uses TRBV27 and TRBJ1-3, with D tentatively TRBD1 (5 bases). V gave up 11 bases and J gave up 2 bases, with 16 bases separating them. The CDR3 runs 14 residues. The germline V gene encodes CDR1 MNHEY and CDR2 SMNVEV (reference sequence). CDR3 DNA: TGTGCCGGAAAAAGGGGCTTCGCTGGAAACACCATATATTTT. Its protein is CAGKRGFAGNTIYF.

This clone was detected once. This chain joins TRBV21-1 and TRBJ1-1. TRBV21-1 is classified as a pseudogene. The length of the CDR3 is 18 residues. Written as DNA, the CDR3 is TGTGCCAGCAGTAAGGGGGGACGGACAACCTATGAGGGAACTGAAGCTTTCTTT. Translating gives CASSKGGRTTYEGTEAFF.

This chain joins TRBV30 and TRBJ1-6; D is ambiguous. With 2 bases removed from V and 8 bases from J, the gap between germline ends came to 10 bases. Germline assignment: CDR1 GTSNPN and CDR2 SVGIG (reference sequence). There are 13 residues in the CDR3. This chain's CDR3 is CAWSIPGDSPLHF. Here the CDR3 DNA reads TGTGCCTGGAGTATTCCCGGGGATTCACCCCTCCACTTT. Looking up the rest from reference TRBV30 and TRBJ1-6 gives the full variable domain: SQTIHQWPATLVQPVGSPLSLECTVEGTSNPNLYWYRQAAGRGLQLLFYSVGIGQISSEVPQNLSASRPQDRQFILSSKKLLLSDSGFYLCAWSIPGDSPLHFGNGTRLTVT.

This chain connects TRBV4-1 to TRBJ2-1, with 12 bases that match TRBD1. The CDR3 loop spans 17 amino acids. J lost 0 bases, V lost 4 bases, and 4 bases had no gene match. Germline values: CDR1 MGHRA, CDR2 YSYEKL. For the CDR3, the DNA is TGCGCCAGCAGCCCCGGGACAGGGGGCCTCTCCTACAATGAGCAGTTCTTC. Translation: CASSPGTGGLSYNEQFF.

The chain combines TRBV28 with TRBJ1-3, with D possibly matching TRBD1 (6 bases). Germline V CDR1 and CDR2: MDHEN, SYDVKM. V lost 8 bases to trimming and J lost 4 bases, with 12 bases between them. This CDR3 has 13 amino acids. Here the CDR3 reads CASYRTAGNTIYF. The DNA of the CDR3 is TGTGCCAGCTATCGGACAGCCGGAAACACCATATATTTT.